This T cell receptor (beta chain) was sequenced in a study of PD-1 blockade in classical Hodgkin lymphoma. All trial patients relapsed after autologous stem cell transplantation. Produced via immunoSEQ multiplex PCR; TCRdb's table is partial and in-frame only. In the table there are 6,800 or so clones, 76% of which are singletons. Worth noting for this clone: The antigen remains undetermined.

This CDR3 region has 14 residues. Losses at the gene ends were 9 bases for V and 7 bases for J; bases not matched to a gene: 9. Germline assignment: CDR1 MGHDK and CDR2 SYGVNS. Study-level results: As was reported, newly diagnosed patients showed lower baseline TCR diversity than healthy donors did. Patients starting nivolumab under 1 year after ASCT were excluded.

The sample in question was peripheral blood mononuclear cells (PBMCs), obtained before the second cycle of nivolumab. This chain links TRBV25-1 with TRBJ2-1; 10 nucleotides agree with TRBD1. The origin of this receptor is a human donor with classical Hodgkin lymphoma. Here the CDR3 DNA reads TGTGCCAGTAAGGGGGGGGACAGGGGAAATGAGCAGTTCTTC. Its translation: CASKGGDRGNEQFF.